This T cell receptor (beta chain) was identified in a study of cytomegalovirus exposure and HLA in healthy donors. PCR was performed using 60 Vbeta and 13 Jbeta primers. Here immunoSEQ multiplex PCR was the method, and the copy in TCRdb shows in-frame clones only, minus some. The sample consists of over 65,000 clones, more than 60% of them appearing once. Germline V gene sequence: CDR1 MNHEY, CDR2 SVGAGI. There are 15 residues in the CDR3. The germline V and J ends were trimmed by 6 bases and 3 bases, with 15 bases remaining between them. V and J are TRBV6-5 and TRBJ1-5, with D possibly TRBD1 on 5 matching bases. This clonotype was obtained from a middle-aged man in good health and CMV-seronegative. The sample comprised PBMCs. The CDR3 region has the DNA TGTGCCAGCAGGACCACAGGAGGGCCCAATCAGCCCCAGCATTTT. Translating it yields CASRTTGGPNQPQHF.